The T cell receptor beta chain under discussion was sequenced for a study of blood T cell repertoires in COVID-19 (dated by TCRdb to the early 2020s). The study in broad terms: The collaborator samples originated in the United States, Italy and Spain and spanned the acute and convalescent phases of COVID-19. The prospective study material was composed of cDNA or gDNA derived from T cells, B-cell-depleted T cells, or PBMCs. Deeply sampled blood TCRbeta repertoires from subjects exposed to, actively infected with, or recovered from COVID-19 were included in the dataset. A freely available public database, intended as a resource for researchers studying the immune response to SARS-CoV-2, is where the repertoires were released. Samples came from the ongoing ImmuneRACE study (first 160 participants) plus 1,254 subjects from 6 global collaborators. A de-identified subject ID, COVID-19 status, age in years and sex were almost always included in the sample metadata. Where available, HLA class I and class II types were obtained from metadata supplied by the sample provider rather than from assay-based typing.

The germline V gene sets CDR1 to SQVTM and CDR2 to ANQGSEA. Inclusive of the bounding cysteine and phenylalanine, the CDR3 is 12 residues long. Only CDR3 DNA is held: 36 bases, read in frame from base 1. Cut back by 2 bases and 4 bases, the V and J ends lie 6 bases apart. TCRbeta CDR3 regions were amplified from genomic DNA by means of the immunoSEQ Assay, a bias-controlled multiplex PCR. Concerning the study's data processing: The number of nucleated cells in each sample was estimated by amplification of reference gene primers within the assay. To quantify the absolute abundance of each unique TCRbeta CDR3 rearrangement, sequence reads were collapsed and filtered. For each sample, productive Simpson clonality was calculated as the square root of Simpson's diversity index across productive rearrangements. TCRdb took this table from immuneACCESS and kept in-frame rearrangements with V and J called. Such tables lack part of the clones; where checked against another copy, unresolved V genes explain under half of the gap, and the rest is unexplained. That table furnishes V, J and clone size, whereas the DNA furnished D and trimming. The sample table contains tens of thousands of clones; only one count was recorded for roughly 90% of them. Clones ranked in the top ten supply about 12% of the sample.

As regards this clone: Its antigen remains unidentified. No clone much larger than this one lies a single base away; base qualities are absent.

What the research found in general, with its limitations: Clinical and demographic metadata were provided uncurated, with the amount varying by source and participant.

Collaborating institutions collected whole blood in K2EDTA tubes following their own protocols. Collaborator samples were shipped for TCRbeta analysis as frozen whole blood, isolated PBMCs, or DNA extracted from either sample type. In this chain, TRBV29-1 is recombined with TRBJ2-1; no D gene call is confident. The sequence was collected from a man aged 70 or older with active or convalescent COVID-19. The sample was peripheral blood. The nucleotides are TGCAGCGTTGAATCAGATTACAATGAGCAGTTCTTC. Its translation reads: CSVESDYNEQFF.